Detailed here is one TCR beta chain. Its matching antigen is unknown. Germline V CDR1 and CDR2: DFQATT, SNEGSKA (reference sequence). The CDR3 loop spans 17 amino acids. Trimming at V came to 3 bases and at J to 3 bases, leaving 7 bases not matched to a gene. The data belong to a study of CD8 T cells in ankylosing spondylitis. Findings and caveats of the study: Blood of patients with ankylosing spondylitis appeared to be characterized by a TCR beta motif of several highly homologous variants. Some motif variants had been reported before (in reactive arthritis synovial fluid and blood).

TCRdb re-called the 5' RACE reads with MiXCR, one entry per CDR3 protein. The sample has roughly 470,000 distinct CDR3 sequences, approximately 26% seen once. The TCR comes from a male donor with ankylosing spondylitis. J is TRBJ2-3 and V is TRBV20-1, with TRBD2 identical over 15 bases. Sequenced material: blood, either unsorted or a sorted T cell fraction (not recorded which). CDR3 in DNA: TGCAGTGCTAGGCCGGGACTAGCGGGAGGAGTGACAGATACGCAGTATTTT. This sequence encodes CSARPGLAGGVTDTQYF.